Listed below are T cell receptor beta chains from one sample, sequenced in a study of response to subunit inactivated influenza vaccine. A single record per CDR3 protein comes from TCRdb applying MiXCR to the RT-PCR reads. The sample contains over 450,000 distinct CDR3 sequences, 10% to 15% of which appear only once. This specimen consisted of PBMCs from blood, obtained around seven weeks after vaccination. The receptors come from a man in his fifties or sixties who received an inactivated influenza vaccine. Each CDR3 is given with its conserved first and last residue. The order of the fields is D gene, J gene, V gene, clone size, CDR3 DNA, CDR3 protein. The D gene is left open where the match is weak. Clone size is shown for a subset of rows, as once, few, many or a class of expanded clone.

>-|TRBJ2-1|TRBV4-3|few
TGCGCCAGCAGCCAAGCGGCTGGTCGCAATGAGCAGTTCTTC
CASSQAAGRNEQFF
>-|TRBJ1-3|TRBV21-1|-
TGTGCCAGCAGCACGACGACTGGAAACACCATATATTTT
CASSTTTGNTIYF
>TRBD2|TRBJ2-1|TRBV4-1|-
TGCGCCAGCAGCCAAGAAAGCGGGATCGTTAGCTCCTACAATGAGCAGTTCTTC
CASSQESGIVSSYNEQFF
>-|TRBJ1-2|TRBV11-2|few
TGTGCCAGCAGCTTTAGCGCGCAGACTGGCTACACCTTC
CASSFSAQTGYTF
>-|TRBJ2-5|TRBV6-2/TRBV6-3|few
TGTGCCAGCAGTTACTCGGCCCAGACCCAGTACTTC
CASSYSAQTQYF
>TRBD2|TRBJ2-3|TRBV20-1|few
TGCAGTGCTACCTCCCGGACTAGGATTTTGGATACGCAGTATTTT
CSATSRTRILDTQYF
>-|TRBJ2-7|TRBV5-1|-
TGCGCCAGCAGCTGGCCTCCGGGACATCTGGAGGTGCCCTACGAGCAGTACTTC
CASSWPPGHLEVPYEQYF
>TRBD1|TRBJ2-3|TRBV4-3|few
TGCGCCAGCAGCCTCCGACAGGGGATCACAGATACGCAGTATTTT
CASSLRQGITDTQYF
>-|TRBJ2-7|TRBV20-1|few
TGCAGTGCTAGCCGCCAACACGAGCAGTACTTC
CSASRQHEQYF
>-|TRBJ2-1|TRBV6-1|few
TGTGCCAGCAGTGTAAAGGACGCGCACCCCAATGAGCAGTTCTTC
CASSVKDAHPNEQFF
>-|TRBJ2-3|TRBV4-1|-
TGCGCCAGCAGCCAGGGAATTGATACGCAGTATTTT
CASSQGIDTQYF
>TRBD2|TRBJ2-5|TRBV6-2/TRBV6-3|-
TGTGCCAGCAGTTACTCGAGCCTAGCGGGCAAGGAAGAGACCCAGTACTTC
CASSYSSLAGKEETQYF
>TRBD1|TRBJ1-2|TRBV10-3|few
TGTGCCATCAGTGTTGACAGGGGGGTCTATGGCTACACCTTC
CAISVDRGVYGYTF
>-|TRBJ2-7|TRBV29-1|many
TGCAGCGTTGAAGATCGCGACACCTCCTACGAGCAGTACTTC
CSVEDRDTSYEQYF
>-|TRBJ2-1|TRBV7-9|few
TGTGCCAGCAGCTTAGACATAGGGAGGAATGAGCAGTTCTTC
CASSLDIGRNEQFF
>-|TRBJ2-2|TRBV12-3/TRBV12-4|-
TGTGCCAGCAGGAGCAGCGGGCGGAACACCGGGGAGCTGTTTTTT
CASRSSGRNTGELFF
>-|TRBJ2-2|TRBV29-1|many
TGCAGCGTCCTACTGAGAACCGGGGAGCTGTTTTTT
CSVLLRTGELFF
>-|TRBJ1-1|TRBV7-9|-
TGTGCCAGCAGGGAACAGGGTATTAACACTGAAGCTTTCTTT
CASREQGINTEAFF
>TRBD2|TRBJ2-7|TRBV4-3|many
TGCGCCAGCAGCCAGAGACTAGCGGGCTCCTACGAGCAGTACTTC
CASSQRLAGSYEQYF
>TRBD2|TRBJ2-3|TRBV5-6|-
TGTGCCAGCAGCTTGGGACTAGCGGGGGGGCCAGTTCGAACAGATACGCAGTATTTT
CASSLGLAGGPVRTDTQYF
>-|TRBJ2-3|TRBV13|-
TGTGCCAGCAGCTTAGTGGGGGAGACAGACACAGATACGCAGTATTTT
CASSLVGETDTDTQYF
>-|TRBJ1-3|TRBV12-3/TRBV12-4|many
TGTGCCAGCAGCCCACACTCTGGAAACACCATATATTTT
CASSPHSGNTIYF
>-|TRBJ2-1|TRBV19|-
TGTGCCAGTACTCCCCCGGGTCTAGCAGGTCGTAATGAGCAGTTCTTC
CASTPPGLAGRNEQFF
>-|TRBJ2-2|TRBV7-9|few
TGTGCCAGCAGCTTGGCCCTGCGCGCCGGGGAGCTGTTTTTT
CASSLALRAGELFF
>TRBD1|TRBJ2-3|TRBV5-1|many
TGCGCCAGCAGCTCGGCGGACAGGGGTCGGCCAGATACGCAGTATTTT
CASSSADRGRPDTQYF
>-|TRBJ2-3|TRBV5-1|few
TGCGCCAGCAGCTTCGGACCAGGCCCCGATACGCAGTATTTT
CASSFGPGPDTQYF
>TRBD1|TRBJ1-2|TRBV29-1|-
TGCAGCGCACGGACAGGGAGTGGCTACACCTTC
CSARTGSGYTF
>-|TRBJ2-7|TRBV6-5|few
TGTGCCAGCAGTTACTCGAGTATTTGGCAGGGAACAAGCGAGCAGTACTTC
CASSYSSIWQGTSEQYF
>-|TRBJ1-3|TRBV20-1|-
TGCAGTGCTAGAGGAAGGGTCAGGGACACCATATATTTT
CSARGRVRDTIYF
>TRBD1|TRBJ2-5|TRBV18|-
TGTGCCAGCTCAAAGGACAGGACCCAAGAGACCCAGTACTTC
CASSKDRTQETQYF
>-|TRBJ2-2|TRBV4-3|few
TGCGCCAGCAGCCGTTACAAGAACACCGGGGAGCTGTTTTTT
CASSRYKNTGELFF
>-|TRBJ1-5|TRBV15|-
TGTGCCACCAGCAGATCGGGACTTAGCAATCAGCCCCAGCATTTT
CATSRSGLSNQPQHF
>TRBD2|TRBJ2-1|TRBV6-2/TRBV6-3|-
TGTGCCAGCAGTTATTGGACTAGCGGGAGCAATGAGCAGTTCTTC
CASSYWTSGSNEQFF
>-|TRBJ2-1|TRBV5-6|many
TGTGCCAGCAGCTTGGTTTGGAGGGCTGAGCAGTTCTTC
CASSLVWRAEQFF
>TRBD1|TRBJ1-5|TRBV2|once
TGTGCCTTCTGTCCATACCTGGACAGGGTGGGCAATCAGCCCCAGCATTTT
CAFCPYLDRVGNQPQHF
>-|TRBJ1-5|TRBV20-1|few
TGCAGTGCTAGAGGGTCCTACCAGCCCCAGCATTTT
CSARGSYQPQHF
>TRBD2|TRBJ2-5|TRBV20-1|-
TGCAGTGCTCTCTATCGCCTAGCGGGAGCTGAGACCCAGTACTTC
CSALYRLAGAETQYF
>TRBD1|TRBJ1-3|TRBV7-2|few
TGTGCCAGTAGGGACAGGGGGCAGGGAAACACCATATATTTT
CASRDRGQGNTIYF
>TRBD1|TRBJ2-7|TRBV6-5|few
TGTGCCAGCAGTTACTCGGCCCCCCGGACAGGAGTCGACCCCTACGAGCAGTACTTC
CASSYSAPRTGVDPYEQYF